The 28 T cell receptor beta chains in this list originate from one sample, sequenced in a study of blood T cell repertoires in COVID-19 (dated by TCRdb to 2020 to 2021). Preparation of the library involved the immunoSEQ multiplex PCR assay. TCRdb retrieved this table from immuneACCESS and kept in-frame rearrangements only. Not all clones are present; in checked studies, unresolved V genes account for under half, and no reason is known for the remainder. The sample contains about 73,000 clones, roughly four fifths of them found a single time. The top ten hold about 6% of the sample. The sequencing input was peripheral blood. Receptors originate from a woman aged 60-75 years with acute or convalescent COVID-19.

V gene TRBV12-3 or TRBV12-4 combines with J gene TRBJ1-1, with D uncertain. This CDR3 spans 13 amino acids. Between the trimmed V and J ends, which lost 6 bases and 6 bases, there was a span of 14 bases. This chain's CDR3 is CASSRPGYAEAFF. The CDR3 coding sequence is TGTGCCAGCAGCCGCCCGGGGTACGCTGAAGCTTTCTTT.

This rearrangement joins TRBV4-1 to TRBJ2-7, with TRBD2 identical over 10 bases. V shed 6 bases, J shed 1 base, and the junction held 9 bases outside the gene matches. CDR1 is MGHRA, CDR2 YSYEKL, per germline. This CDR3 spans 16 amino acids. The CDR3 spells CASSYSLAGGSYEQYF. The CDR3 nucleotides are TGCGCCAGCAGTTACAGCTTAGCGGGGGGTTCCTACGAGCAGTACTTC.

This rearrangement joins TRBV5-1 to TRBJ1-1; D unresolved. In germline, CDR1 is SGHRS, CDR2 YFSETQ. The CDR3 has 16 amino acids. V dropped 2 bases and J dropped 3 bases, with 17 bases sitting between them. The CDR3 is CASSFPVPGGHTEAFF. The CDR3, as DNA: TGCGCCAGCAGCTTCCCGGTTCCCGGAGGTCACACTGAAGCTTTCTTT. The full variable domain, completed using reference TRBV5-1 and TRBJ1-1, is KAGVTQTPRYLIKTRGQQVTLSCSPISGHRSVSWYQQTPGQGLQFLFEYFSETQRNKGNFPGRFSGRQFSNSRSEMNVSTLELGDSALYLCASSFPVPGGHTEAFFGQGTRLTVV.

This clone has a handful of counts. The CDR3 coding sequence is TGTGCCAGCAGCTTATGGGAGGGGGAGACCCAGTACTTC. Translated: CASSLWEGETQYF. V usage is TRBV7-2 and J usage is TRBJ2-5, with 7 bases identical to TRBD2. CDR1 is SGHTA, CDR2 FQGNSA, per germline. The CDR3 spans 13 residues. Trimming took 2 bases from V and 5 from J; bases not matched to a gene: 2.

J is TRBJ2-1 and V is TRBV11-2; 14 nucleotides match TRBD2. The CDR3 covers 16 residues. The V gene's germline CDR1 is SGHAT and CDR2 FQNNGV. The junction had 2 bases not matched to a gene; V was cut back by 2 bases and J by 5 bases. CDR3 residues: CASSLRTSGGHNEQFF. Written as DNA, the CDR3 is TGTGCCAGCAGCTTACGGACTAGCGGGGGGCACAATGAGCAGTTCTTC. Using reference TRBV11-2 and TRBJ2-1 for the parts outside the CDR3, the full variable domain is EAGVAQSPRYKIIEKRQSVAFWCNPISGHATLYWYQQILGQGPKLLIQFQNNGVVDDSQLPKDRFSAERLKGVDSTLKIQPAKLEDSAVYLCASSLRTSGGHNEQFFGPGTRLTVL.

A single count supports this clone. This sequence joins TRBV5-1 and TRBJ1-1; perhaps TRBD1 as D (6 bases). Trimming took off 4 bases at V and 0 bases at J, with 13 bases between the two ends. The CDR3 loop spans 15 amino acids. CDR1 and CDR2 (germline): SGHRS, YFSETQ. CDR3 in amino acids: CASSRSGDMNTEAFF. The CDR3 coding sequence is TGCGCCAGCAGCCGGAGCGGGGACATGAACACTGAAGCTTTCTTT.

V usage is TRBV19 and J usage is TRBJ1-2, with a weak D call TRBD1 (5 bases). CDR3 length: 12 residues. The ends were cut back, 5 bases at V and 8 bases at J, with 12 bases in the middle. CDR1 is LNHDA, CDR2 SQIVND, per germline (reference sequence). The CDR3 coding sequence is TGTGCCAGTAGTCACAACAGGCGCGGCTACACCTTC. Translating gives CASSHNRRGYTF.

The CDR3 DNA follows: TGTGCCAGCAGTGAGCTGAGCGAGCCCCAGCATTTT. Its translation is CASSELSEPQHF. The gene calls are TRBV2 and TRBJ1-5; D gene uncertain. Germline assignment: CDR1 SNHLY and CDR2 FYNNEI. V was trimmed by 3 bases and J by 8 bases, leaving 8 bases between them. CDR3 length: 12 residues.

The chain joins TRBV5-6 to TRBJ1-3, with no clear D. CDR1 SGHDT and CDR2 YYEEEE come from the germline V gene. The germline V and J ends were trimmed by 4 bases and 4 bases, with 15 bases remaining between them. The CDR3 runs to 15 residues. The CDR3 DNA is TGTGCCAGCAGCCGGCGGGGAATTGGGGGAAACACCATATATTTT. It specifies CASSRRGIGGNTIYF. Looking up the rest from reference TRBV5-6 and TRBJ1-3 gives the full variable domain: DAGVTQSPTHLIKTRGQQVTLRCSPKSGHDTVSWYQQALGQGPQFIFQYYEEEERQRGNFPDRFSGHQFPNYSSELNVNALLLGDSALYLCASSRRGIGGNTIYFGEGSWLTVV.

The chain joins TRBV6-1 to TRBJ2-2, with D possibly TRBD2 on 5 matching bases. Per the germline V gene, CDR1 is MNHNS and CDR2 is SASEGT. The CDR3 is 16 amino acids. Trimming removed 4 bases from V and 0 bases from J, with 12 bases in between. This CDR3 reads CASSAEGSANTGELFF. The CDR3 DNA is TGTGCCAGCAGTGCTGAGGGTTCCGCGAACACCGGGGAGCTGTTTTTT.

The gene calls are TRBV18 and TRBJ1-3; D unclear. V was pared by 0 bases and J by 4 bases, with 10 bases between. This CDR3 spans 15 amino acids. CDR1 KGHSH and CDR2 LQKENI come from the germline V gene. CDR3 DNA: TGTGCCAGCTCACCACCCGGCCAACAGGGAAACACCATATATTTT. Amino acids: CASSPPGQQGNTIYF.

The chain links TRBV29-1 to TRBJ1-2; the D is unclear. Trimming took 3 bases from V and 8 from J, leaving 10 bases between them. Per the germline V gene, CDR1 is SQVTM and CDR2 is ANQGSEA. The CDR3 covers 11 residues. The CDR3 here is CSVEVGSGYTF. CDR3 bases: TGCAGCGTTGAGGTGGGGAGCGGCTACACCTTC.

The V call is TRBV3-1 (or the pseudogene TRBV3-2), the J call TRBJ2-1; TRBD2 aligns across 9 bases. In germline, CDR1 is LGHDT, CDR2 YNNKEL (reference sequence). CDR3 length: 17 residues. V lost 4 bases, J lost 0 bases, and 7 bases stayed unmatched. The CDR3 reads CASSRGGGLNSYNEQFF. The DNA for the CDR3 is TGTGCCAGCAGCCGCGGGGGGGGCTTAAACTCCTACAATGAGCAGTTCTTC.

The V call is TRBV25-1, the J call TRBJ1-2, with a weak D call TRBD1 (5 bases). Germline V gene sequence: CDR1 MGHDK, CDR2 SYGVNS. The CDR3 is 16 residues long. V lost 6 bases and J 6 bases, leaving 23 bases between the germline ends. CDR3 amino acids: CASSLYLGGSRDGYTF. As DNA, the CDR3 is TGTGCCAGCAGCCTTTACCTGGGGGGATCTAGGGATGGCTACACCTTC.

This chain uses TRBV10-3 with TRBJ2-5, with 7 bases identical to TRBD1. Germline loops: CDR1 ENHRY, CDR2 SYGVKD. The V gene end was trimmed by 4 bases and the J gene end by 3 bases; junction bases not matched to a gene: 5. The length of the CDR3 is 14 residues. CDR3 loop: CAISGRGTEETQYF. The CDR3 bases are TGTGCCATCAGTGGGAGAGGGACAGAAGAGACCCAGTACTTC.

The rearrangement joins TRBV9 to TRBJ2-7, with D perhaps matching TRBD2 (5 bases). Deletions cut 4 bases from V and 3 bases from J, with 14 bases between. This CDR3 is 14 amino acids long. Germline loops: CDR1 SGDLS, CDR2 YYNGEE. The CDR3 is CASSRRLRNYEQYF. The CDR3 DNA reads TGTGCCAGCAGCAGGAGACTAAGAAACTACGAGCAGTACTTC.

V usage is TRBV5-1 and J usage is TRBJ1-1; TRBD1 aligns across 10 bases. The CDR3 covers 14 residues. The germline V gene has CDR1 SGHRS and CDR2 YFSETQ. The J segment lost 4 bases and the V segment lost 4 bases, leaving 4 bases of the junction unmatched. CDR3 residues: CASSPRTGGTEAFF. The CDR3 DNA follows: TGCGCCAGCAGCCCGAGGACAGGGGGCACTGAAGCTTTCTTT.

This clone was recorded once. The chain has TRBV19 and TRBJ1-2; D unclear. Germline V gene lookup returns CDR1 LNHDA and CDR2 SQIVND (reference sequence). This CDR3 spans 11 amino acids. Trimming pared 9 bases from V and 2 bases from J, leaving 7 bases between. In DNA, the CDR3 is TGTGCCAGCGGGGAGAACTATGGCTACACCTTC. This gives the protein CASGENYGYTF.

This chain uses TRBV18 with TRBJ1-2; 8 bases map to TRBD1. The CDR3 has 15 amino acids. V lost 2 bases, J lost 4 bases, and 6 bases stayed unmatched. Germline V gives CDR1 KGHSH, CDR2 LQKENI. The CDR3 DNA is TGTGCCAGCTCACCAGGACAGGGCCGGACCTATGGCTACACCTTC. Translated, it gives CASSPGQGRTYGYTF.

V is TRBV12-3 or TRBV12-4 and J is TRBJ1-2, with D tentatively TRBD1 (6 bases). V was shortened by 6 bases and J by 13 bases, with 21 bases between the two germline ends. The CDR3 has 13 residues. The CDR3 DNA reads TGTGCCAGCAGCCTACCACCGGGACACCCAACCACCTTC. Amino acids: CASSLPPGHPTTF.

The rearrangement joins TRBV7-9 to TRBJ1-3, with no clear D. Germline V gives CDR1 SEHNR, CDR2 FQNEAQ (reference sequence). The V end was cut by 4 bases, the J end by 0 bases, with 7 bases between. There are 14 residues in the CDR3. The chain's CDR3 is CASSSGSSGNTIYF. The CDR3 region has the DNA TGTGCCAGCAGCTCTGGGAGCTCTGGAAACACCATATATTTT.

J is TRBJ2-1 and V is TRBV7-9; D is perhaps TRBD2 (5 bases). Trimming took 6 bases from V and 5 from J, leaving 14 bases between them. CDR1 SEHNR and CDR2 FQNEAQ come from the germline V gene (reference sequence). CDR3 size: 14 residues. The CDR3 bases are TGTGCCAGCAGGGACTCAAACGACGACAATGAGCAGTTCTTC. Its protein is CASRDSNDDNEQFF.

The chain recombines TRBV29-1 with TRBJ1-4; D gene uncertain. The CDR3 covers 11 residues. CDR1 and CDR2 from the germline V gene are SQVTM and ANQGSEA. The V end lost 7 bases, the J end lost 5 bases, and 8 bases lay between the germline ends. The CDR3 DNA follows: TGCAGCGGCGGAGGGAATGAAAAACTGTTTTTT. Residues: CSGGGNEKLFF.

In DNA, the CDR3 is TGTGCCAGCAGTCTGACCCGGTTTGGGGGGGACACTGAAGCTTTCTTT. This translates into CASSLTRFGGDTEAFF. This chain joins TRBV11-2 and TRBJ1-1, with D maybe TRBD1 (5 bases). Germline V gives CDR1 SGHAT, CDR2 FQNNGV. The germline V and J ends were trimmed by 6 bases and 3 bases, with 20 bases remaining between them. CDR3 length: 16 amino acids.

V gene TRBV19 combines with J gene TRBJ1-2; D is perhaps TRBD1 (6 bases). This CDR3 has 15 residues. Trimming removed 2 bases from V and 4 bases from J, with 14 bases in between. Germline values: CDR1 LNHDA, CDR2 SQIVND (reference sequence). CDR3 bases: TGTGCCAGTAGTATATTAGACAGGCCCAGCTATGGCTACACCTTC. Amino acid sequence: CASSILDRPSYGYTF.

This clone was counted between two and nine times. The gene calls are TRBV11-3 and TRBJ2-3; perhaps TRBD2 as D (5 bases). Trimming took 8 bases from V and 0 from J, leaving 15 bases between them. From germline, CDR1 is SGHNT and CDR2 YENEEA. The CDR3 has 15 residues. This CDR3 is CASARGVSSTDTQYF. CDR3 coding DNA: TGTGCCAGCGCACGGGGAGTCTCTAGCACAGATACGCAGTATTTT.

The V gene is TRBV25-1, the J gene TRBJ2-5; TRBD1 might be the D (5 bases). Germline V gene sequence: CDR1 MGHDK, CDR2 SYGVNS. The ends were cut back, 6 bases at V and 1 base at J, with 12 bases in the middle. There are 14 residues in the CDR3. In DNA form, the CDR3 reads TGTGCCAGCAGCTATGACAGCATCCAAGAGACCCAGTACTTC. Translated, it gives CASSYDSIQETQYF.

This clone was counted a single time. This rearrangement joins TRBV29-1 to TRBJ2-7; TRBD1 might be the D (5 bases). The CDR3 consists of 13 residues. Germline CDR1 is SQVTM and CDR2 is ANQGSEA. The V end lost 6 bases, the J end lost 3 bases, and 15 bases lay between the germline ends. CDR3 coding DNA: TGCAGCGTGGGTGCTGGGCAGGGCTACGAGCAGTACTTC. As protein: CSVGAGQGYEQYF.